Listed below are T cell receptor beta chains from one sample, sequenced in a study of T cell responses to AZD1222 COVID-19 vaccine. The table came from immunoSEQ multiplex PCR; TCRdb's copy has only in-frame clones and leaves some out. Here the sample spans approximately 89,000 clones, about 86% being singletons. The sample here was peripheral blood, taken 28 days after the second AZD1222 dose. The receptors shown here come from an adult who received the AZD1222 COVID-19 vaccine. Both conserved end residues are part of each CDR3. Fields, in order: V gene, D gene, clone size, J gene, CDR3 protein, CDR3 DNA. The D gene is left open where the match is weak. Part of the rows lack a size; the others show once, few, many or a class for expanded clones.

V: TRBV5-5; D: .; size: .; J: TRBJ1-1; CDR3: CASSLRGGGSEAFF; DNA: TGTGCCAGCAGCTTGAGAGGGGGTGGTTCTGAAGCTTTCTTT
V: TRBV7-3; D: .; size: .; J: TRBJ1-3; CDR3: CASSLSPGAGENTIYF; DNA: TGTGCCAGCAGCTTAAGTCCAGGAGCCGGGGAAAACACCATATATTTT
V: TRBV19; D: TRBD2; size: .; J: TRBJ2-3; CDR3: CASSIHGAAGEGDTQYF; DNA: TGTGCCAGTAGTATCCATGGGGCAGCGGGGGAGGGAGATACGCAGTATTTT
V: TRBV3-1/TRBV3-2; D: .; size: .; J: TRBJ2-7; CDR3: CASNLGGAPLEQYF; DNA: TGTGCCAGCAATCTAGGAGGGGCGCCCCTCGAGCAGTACTTC
V: TRBV30; D: TRBD1; size: .; J: TRBJ1-5; CDR3: CAWTSPGDRDQPQHF; DNA: TGTGCCTGGACCTCCCCTGGGGACAGAGATCAGCCCCAGCATTTT
V: TRBV6-2/TRBV6-3; D: .; size: .; J: TRBJ2-7; CDR3: CASSYITYEQYF; DNA: TGTGCCAGCAGTTACATAACCTACGAGCAGTACTTC
V: TRBV2; D: .; size: once; J: TRBJ2-2; CDR3: CASSEATPYGGELFF; DNA: TGTGCCAGCAGTGAAGCGACACCCTATGGCGGGGAGCTGTTTTTT
V: TRBV7-3; D: .; size: .; J: TRBJ2-7; CDR3: CASSFASYEQYF; DNA: TGTGCCAGCAGCTTCGCCTCCTACGAGCAGTACTTC
V: TRBV27; D: .; size: .; J: TRBJ2-1; CDR3: CASRPTAVNEQFF; DNA: TGTGCCAGCAGACCGACAGCTGTCAATGAGCAGTTCTTC
V: TRBV30; D: TRBD2; size: .; J: TRBJ2-1; CDR3: CAWSGTSDYNEQFF; DNA: TGTGCCTGGAGTGGGACTAGCGACTACAATGAGCAGTTCTTC
V: TRBV19; D: .; size: .; J: TRBJ1-1; CDR3: CASSSQGGTEAFF; DNA: TGTGCCAGTAGTAGCCAGGGAGGCACTGAAGCTTTCTTT
V: TRBV18; D: TRBD1; size: .; J: TRBJ2-1; CDR3: CASSSDRVYNEQFF; DNA: TGTGCCAGCTCATCCGACAGGGTCTACAATGAGCAGTTCTTC
V: TRBV9; D: .; size: .; J: TRBJ2-2; CDR3: CASSVSDAGELFF; DNA: TGTGCCAGCAGCGTTTCGGACGCCGGGGAGCTGTTTTTT
V: TRBV7-9; D: .; size: .; J: TRBJ1-4; CDR3: CASSSDSSYEKLFF; DNA: TGTGCCAGCAGCTCCGACAGCAGCTATGAAAAACTGTTTTTT
V: TRBV27; D: .; size: .; J: TRBJ2-7; CDR3: CASSPYLTYEQYF; DNA: TGTGCCAGCAGTCCCTACCTCACCTACGAGCAGTACTTC
V: TRBV18; D: .; size: once; J: TRBJ2-3; CDR3: CASSPPRGQDTQYF; DNA: TGTGCCAGCTCACCCCCCCGGGGGCAGGATACGCAGTATTTT
V: TRBV28; D: .; size: .; J: TRBJ2-3; CDR3: CASSSTDTQYF; DNA: TGTGCCAGCAGTTCAACAGATACGCAGTATTTT
V: TRBV10-3; D: TRBD2; size: .; J: TRBJ2-7; CDR3: CAITPGGYEQYF; DNA: TGTGCCATCACTCCGGGGGGCTACGAGCAGTACTTC
V: TRBV28; D: .; size: .; J: TRBJ2-7; CDR3: CASSPFEQYF; DNA: TGTGCCAGCAGTCCCTTCGAGCAGTACTTC
V: TRBV2; D: .; size: .; J: TRBJ1-5; CDR3: CASSGPEGNQPQHF; DNA: TGTGCCAGCAGTGGTCCAGAGGGCAATCAGCCCCAGCATTTT
V: TRBV6-1; D: TRBD1; size: .; J: TRBJ2-2; CDR3: CASSEVQGANTGELFF; DNA: TGTGCCAGCAGTGAGGTTCAGGGGGCGAACACCGGGGAGCTGTTTTTT
V: TRBV10-2; D: TRBD2; size: .; J: TRBJ2-1; CDR3: CASSRTSGNYNEQFF; DNA: TGCGCCAGCAGTCGGACTAGCGGGAACTACAATGAGCAGTTCTTC
V: TRBV5-1; D: TRBD1; size: .; J: TRBJ2-7; CDR3: CASSSTGTVYEQYF; DNA: TGCGCCAGCAGCTCGACAGGGACCGTCTACGAGCAGTACTTC
V: TRBV28; D: .; size: .; J: TRBJ1-4; CDR3: CASSLIQASEKLFF; DNA: TGTGCCAGCAGTTTAATACAGGCGAGTGAAAAACTGTTTTTT
V: TRBV25-1; D: .; size: .; J: TRBJ2-3; CDR3: CASSRRTPWDTQYF; DNA: TGTGCCAGCAGTCGGAGGACTCCATGGGATACGCAGTATTTT
V: TRBV6-5; D: .; size: few; J: TRBJ1-1; CDR3: CASTLYRFMNTEAFF; DNA: TGTGCCAGCACCCTATACAGATTCATGAACACTGAAGCTTTCTTT
V: TRBV28; D: TRBD1; size: .; J: TRBJ1-3; CDR3: CASSPRQGRGNTIYF; DNA: TGTGCCAGCAGTCCCCGACAGGGGAGGGGAAACACCATATATTTT
V: TRBV11-3; D: TRBD1; size: .; J: TRBJ1-3; CDR3: CASSKDRVRSSGNTIYF; DNA: TGTGCCAGCAGCAAAGACAGGGTCAGGTCCTCTGGAAACACCATATATTTT